Listed below are T cell receptor beta chains from one sample, sequenced in a study of siplizumab effects on memory and regulatory T cells. The protocol was immunoSEQ multiplex PCR, while the TCRdb copy is restricted to in-frame clones and leaves out a portion. Of about 100,000 clones in the sample, 94% were seen once. Sequenced: non-Treg CD4+ T cells sorted from blood. These receptors all come from a human donor in good health. CDR3s include the opening cysteine and the closing phenylalanine or tryptophan. D genes are given only for firm matches. Size is stated for part of the rows, as once, few or many counts, or as a class when the clone is expanded.

TRBV9	NA	TRBJ2-5	NA	TGTGCCAGCAGCGCATTAAGCTCCAGGGAGACCCAGTACTTC	CASSALSSRETQYF
TRBV30	TRBD1	TRBJ2-7	once	TGTGCCTGGGGGGGACAGAACTCCTACGAGCAGTACTTC	CAWGGQNSYEQYF
TRBV6-4	NA	TRBJ1-1	NA	TGTGCCAGCAAGCTCGAGGCAGGGATGTCGAACACTGAAGCTTTCTTT	CASKLEAGMSNTEAFF
TRBV29-1	NA	TRBJ1-1	NA	TGCAGCGGGAACCGTCTCCAGGGCGCTGAAGCTTTCTTT	CSGNRLQGAEAFF
TRBV4-2	TRBD2	TRBJ2-3	NA	TGTGCCAGCAGCCAATACGGGACTAGCGGGCACAGCAGCACAGATACGCAGTATTTT	CASSQYGTSGHSSTDTQYF
TRBV10-1	NA	TRBJ2-7	NA	TGCGCCAGCAGTGAGGGGACCGCCTTGTCCTACGAGCAGTACTTC	CASSEGTALSYEQYF
TRBV30	NA	TRBJ1-1	few	TGTGCCTGGAGTCCGGAGAACACTGAAGCTTTCTTT	CAWSPENTEAFF
TRBV6-5	NA	TRBJ1-1	NA	TGTGCCAGCAGTTACGGGTCAGGGGCGGACACTGAAGCTTTCTTT	CASSYGSGADTEAFF
TRBV28	NA	TRBJ2-1	once	TGTGCCAGCACTCAAGGAGGACAGACCGATGGGCAGTTCTTC	CASTQGGQTDGQFF
TRBV9	NA	TRBJ2-2	NA	TGTGCCAGCAGCGTAGAAGGGCTTGGGGAGCTGTTTTTT	CASSVEGLGELFF
TRBV28	NA	TRBJ1-5	NA	TGTGCCAGCAGTTTGGGGGGCCGCGGGGGCAATCAGCCCCAGCATTTT	CASSLGGRGGNQPQHF
TRBV7-9	TRBD1	TRBJ1-4	NA	TGTGCCAGCAGCTTAGCGTCACAGGGGGCTGGAGAAAAACTGTTTTTT	CASSLASQGAGEKLFF
TRBV5-1	NA	TRBJ2-1	NA	TGCGCCAGCAGCCAGGTGAATACAAGGGCTGAGCAGTTCTTC	CASSQVNTRAEQFF
TRBV6-5	NA	TRBJ2-3	NA	TGTGCCAGCAGTTCCCGGTTTGGGGGCACAGATACGCAGTATTTT	CASSSRFGGTDTQYF
TRBV9	TRBD2	TRBJ2-7	NA	TGTGCCAGCAGCGTATCTGGGACTAGCGTCGCGGGGAGGTTCTACGAGCAGTACTTC	CASSVSGTSVAGRFYEQYF
TRBV11-2	TRBD2	TRBJ2-1	once	TGTGCCAGCAGCTCCTTCGGCCTAGCGGGAGGGGGGGTGAATGAGCAGTTCTTC	CASSSFGLAGGGVNEQFF
TRBV6-5	NA	TRBJ2-2	NA	TGTGCCAGCAGGCCCCTGGGCCCCACCGGGGAGCTGTTTTTT	CASRPLGPTGELFF
TRBV7-9	TRBD1	TRBJ1-5	NA	TGTGCCAGCAGCTCTCATACAGGGGGCTATCAGCCCCAGCATTTT	CASSSHTGGYQPQHF
TRBV10-3	NA	TRBJ1-5	NA	TGTGCCACTGGGGGGAGTGGGGGCAATCAGCCCCAGCATTTT	CATGGSGGNQPQHF
TRBV27	NA	TRBJ1-6	NA	TGTGCCAGCAGTTTACAGGGTTGGATTTCACCCCTCCACTTT	CASSLQGWISPLHF
TRBV18	NA	TRBJ1-1	NA	TGTGCCAGCTCACCGGGGGCAGGGGACACTGAAGCTTTCTTT	CASSPGAGDTEAFF
TRBV11-2	NA	TRBJ1-1	NA	TGTGCCAGCAGCTCGGCGGCAGGGTGGATCGCTGAAGCTTTCTTT	CASSSAAGWIAEAFF
TRBV7-2	NA	TRBJ1-5	once	TGTGCCAGCAGCTTCCGGGTCGATCAGCCCCAGCATTTT	CASSFRVDQPQHF
TRBV11-2	TRBD2	TRBJ2-4	NA	TGTGCCAGCAGCGCGCATCCCGGGGGACTAGCGAGTGCCAAAAACATTCAGTACTTC	CASSAHPGGLASAKNIQYF
TRBV5-1	NA	TRBJ2-7	NA	TGCGCCAGCAGCTTGGAAGGTCAGACAAGCTCCTACGAGCAGTACTTC	CASSLEGQTSSYEQYF
TRBV6-6	NA	TRBJ1-1	NA	TGTGCCAGCAGTCTCGCGGTTGACTCGGGCACTGAAGCTTTCTTT	CASSLAVDSGTEAFF
TRBV2	NA	TRBJ2-3	NA	TGTGCCGGTTCGAGCGGACTGTATACAGATACGCAGTATTTT	CAGSSGLYTDTQYF
TRBV18	TRBD1	TRBJ2-7	NA	TGTGCCAGCTCACCATACAGGGACAGAAGCTACGAGCAGTACTTC	CASSPYRDRSYEQYF
TRBV27	TRBD2	TRBJ2-7	NA	TGTGCCAGCGGAGAAGCGGGGGGGATCTACTACGAGTTGAAGCAGTACTTC	CASGEAGGIYYELKQYF
TRBV10-3	TRBD1	TRBJ2-3	NA	TGTGCCACGGGGGACAGGGACACAGATACGCAGTATTTT	CATGDRDTDTQYF
TRBV23-1	NA	TRBJ2-1	NA	TGCGCCAGCAGTCAAGGGGGTTCTGGGCACAATGAGCAGTTCTTC	CASSQGGSGHNEQFF
TRBV30	NA	TRBJ1-2	NA	TGTGCCTCCAACCGGGGGGAGTACTATGGCTACACCTTC	CASNRGEYYGYTF
TRBV11-2	TRBD2	TRBJ2-1	NA	TGTGCCAGCGTAAGGAGGACTAGCGGGAGTATTGTCCATGAGCAGTTCTTC	CASVRRTSGSIVHEQFF
TRBV6-5	NA	TRBJ2-7	NA	TGTGCCAGCAGTTCTCCAGACGAGCAGTACTTC	CASSSPDEQYF
TRBV19	NA	TRBJ1-5	NA	TGTGCCAGTAGGGGTACTAGCAATCAGCCCCAGCATTTT	CASRGTSNQPQHF
TRBV19	NA	TRBJ1-5	NA	TGTGCCAGTAGTATGGCCGGAAGCACGGGCAATCAGCCCCAGCATTTT	CASSMAGSTGNQPQHF
TRBV6-1	NA	TRBJ1-2	NA	TGTGCCAGCAGTGAGGACGGGTACTATGGCTACACCTTC	CASSEDGYYGYTF
TRBV14	NA	TRBJ2-3	NA	TGTGCCAGCAGCCCAGTTAGGAGATTGCCAGATACGCAGTATTTT	CASSPVRRLPDTQYF
TRBV7-9	TRBD1	TRBJ1-2	NA	TGTGCCAGCAGCGGACAGGGGTATGGCTACACCTTC	CASSGQGYGYTF
TRBV5-1	TRBD1	TRBJ2-7	NA	TGCGCCAGCAGCGATACTCGGACAGGGGGCAACGAGCAGTACTTC	CASSDTRTGGNEQYF
TRBV7-8	TRBD1	TRBJ1-2	NA	TGTGCCAGCAGTTCCACCGGGACAGGGACCTCCGGCTACACCTTC	CASSSTGTGTSGYTF
TRBV7-3	NA	TRBJ1-1	NA	TGTGCCACTGCCCCCCAAATGAACACTGAAGCTTTCTTT	CATAPQMNTEAFF
TRBV5-8	TRBD1	TRBJ2-7	NA	TGTGCCAGCAGGCCGTGGGACAGCTCCTACGAGCAGTACTTC	CASRPWDSSYEQYF
TRBV27	TRBD1	TRBJ2-3	NA	TGTGCCAGCAGTCTGGGACAGGGGTCCTACACAGATACGCAGTATTTT	CASSLGQGSYTDTQYF
TRBV7-3	NA	TRBJ1-2	once	TGTGCCAGCAGCTTATCGGATGGTGATGGCTACACCTTC	CASSLSDGDGYTF
TRBV28	NA	TRBJ2-5	NA	TGTGCCACTACTGACCGGGACGGGGCAGAGACCCAGTACTTC	CATTDRDGAETQYF
TRBV7-3	TRBD2	TRBJ2-7	NA	TGTGCCAGCAGCTTAACGGCCTCCCGGGGGGACGAGCAGTACTTC	CASSLTASRGDEQYF
TRBV6-1	TRBD1	TRBJ2-7	NA	TGTGCCAGCACTCGATCGGGACAGCCCTACGAGCAGTACTTC	CASTRSGQPYEQYF
TRBV19	TRBD1	TRBJ1-2	NA	TGTGCCAGTAGTATACAGGGGGCTGGGGTCTATGGCTACACCTTC	CASSIQGAGVYGYTF
TRBV2	NA	TRBJ1-5	NA	TGTGCCAGCAGTGATTCCAATCAGCCCCAGCATTTT	CASSDSNQPQHF
TRBV19	NA	TRBJ2-1	NA	TGTGCCAGTACCTTTCTTGGTGAGCAGTTCTTC	CASTFLGEQFF
TRBV7-3	TRBD2	TRBJ2-1	NA	TGTGCCAGCAGCTTGACTAGCCCCCCGACCTACAATGAGCAGTTCTTC	CASSLTSPPTYNEQFF
TRBV29-1	NA	TRBJ1-3	NA	TGCAGCGTTGGACGGGTCTCTGGAAACACCATATATTTT	CSVGRVSGNTIYF